One sample yielded the 24 T cell receptor beta chains listed below, sequenced in a study of cytomegalovirus exposure and HLA in healthy donors. The PCR contained 60 Vbeta and 13 Jbeta primers. Measured with immunoSEQ multiplex PCR; TCRdb has only the in-frame clones, and not every one. The sample includes more than 150,000 clones, more than 75% of them seen just once. Material: PBMCs. These receptor sequences come from a woman aged 45-65 years in good health and CMV-seropositive.

The J gene is TRBJ2-5, the V gene TRBV5-1; unclear D gene. Germline assignment: CDR1 SGHRS and CDR2 YFSETQ. There are 14 residues in the CDR3. V gave up 0 bases and J gave up 6 bases, with 12 bases separating them. This CDR3 is CASSLGGIRKTQYF. The CDR3 DNA sequence: TGCGCCAGCAGCTTGGGAGGTATTCGTAAGACCCAGTACTTC.

The V gene is TRBV11-3, the J gene TRBJ1-5; TRBD1 agrees at 7 bases. This CDR3 is 15 amino acids long. Trimming took 2 bases from V and 4 from J; bases not matched to a gene: 5. Germline CDR1 SGHNT, CDR2 YENEEA. DNA for the CDR3: TGTGCCAGCAGCTTACAGGACAGGAGAAATCAGCCCCAGCATTTT. It yields the protein CASSLQDRRNQPQHF.

Written as DNA, the CDR3 is TGTGCCAGCAGCTTCTCCTTCCTCACTGAAGCTTTCTTT. The encoded protein is CASSFSFLTEAFF. The chain couples TRBV7-9 to TRBJ1-1; D remains ambiguous. The length of the CDR3 is 13 residues. CDR1 is SEHNR, CDR2 FQNEAQ, per germline (reference sequence). Deletions cut 3 bases from V and 4 bases from J, with 9 bases between.

This sequence joins TRBV27 and TRBJ2-5; 8 positions agree with TRBD1. Trimming removed 6 bases from V and 6 bases from J; junction bases left unmatched: 9. Germline V gives CDR1 MNHEY, CDR2 SMNVEV (reference sequence). CDR3 length: 14 amino acids. CDR3 residues: CASSPLTGDKTQYF. Written as DNA, the CDR3 is TGTGCCAGCAGCCCGCTGACAGGGGACAAGACCCAGTACTTC.

The chain has TRBV28 and TRBJ2-5; 12 nucleotides agree with TRBD2. V was pared by 5 bases and J by 4 bases, with 11 bases of the junction left unmatched. The CDR3 spans 17 residues. The germline CDR1 and CDR2 sequences are MDHEN and SYDVKM. DNA of the CDR3: TGTGCCAGCAGTACCAGACTAGCGGGGGATTACGGAGAGACCCAGTACTTC. As protein: CASSTRLAGDYGETQYF.

About this clone: Additional DNA sequences in this sample encode the identical CDR3. The V gene is TRBV5-1, the J gene TRBJ1-1, with 7 nucleotides matching TRBD1. The germline V gene encodes CDR1 SGHRS and CDR2 YFSETQ. The CDR3 is 15 residues long. The ends lost 3 bases at V and 1 base at J; junction bases unmatched: 6. CDR3 nucleotide sequence: TGCGCCAGCAGCTCTCTGCAGGGGGGGAACACTGAAGCTTTCTTT. Translated: CASSSLQGGNTEAFF.

The chain employs TRBV19 and TRBJ2-5, with D maybe TRBD2 (5 bases). CDR3 length: 12 amino acids. Trimming removed 5 bases at V and 7 bases at J, with 11 bases between. The germline V gene encodes CDR1 LNHDA and CDR2 SQIVND (reference sequence). CDR3 protein: CASSQRTGTQYF. CDR3 nucleotides: TGTGCCAGTAGTCAGCGGACGGGGACCCAGTACTTC.

J is TRBJ2-1 and V is TRBV15; 8 bases line up with TRBD1. Trimming took 4 bases from V and 9 from J; bases not matched to a gene: 8. The CDR3 is 14 amino acids. Per the germline V gene, CDR1 is LNHNV and CDR2 is YYDKDF (reference sequence). The CDR3 sequence is CATSIEDRVPEQFF. CDR3 DNA: TGTGCCACCAGCATCGAGGACAGGGTACCTGAGCAGTTCTTC.

Worth noting for this clone: Other DNA sequences in the sample encode the same CDR3. The chain combines TRBV28 with TRBJ2-7, with 9 positions matching TRBD1. The CDR3 is made up of 15 amino acids. V shed 5 bases and J 3 bases; nucleotides not matched to a gene: 8. Looked up from germline, CDR1 is MDHEN and CDR2 is SYDVKM. CDR3 residues: CASSGPGQGLYEQYF. The CDR3 nucleotides are TGTGCCAGCAGTGGACCGGGACAGGGACTCTACGAGCAGTACTTC.

This clone was detected only once. V and J are TRBV29-1 and TRBJ2-3, with 10 bases lining up with TRBD2. Germline CDR1 is SQVTM and CDR2 is ANQGSEA. After removal of 1 base from V and 0 bases from J, the junction contained 1 base not matched to a gene. There are 15 residues in the CDR3. The CDR3 region has the DNA TGCAGCGTTGAAGCTAGCGGGGGTAGCACAGATACGCAGTATTTT. It translates to CSVEASGGSTDTQYF.

CDR3 DNA: TGTGCCAGCAGTTCGCCCTTGCGGCCCTACGAGCAGTACTTC. Its translation: CASSSPLRPYEQYF. V usage is TRBV27 and J usage is TRBJ2-7; no definite D call. The CDR3 length is 14 residues. V was cut by 4 bases and J by 2 bases, with 12 bases left in between. Germline lookup yields CDR1 MNHEY and CDR2 SMNVEV (reference sequence).

The chain links TRBV5-4 to TRBJ1-2; TRBD1 aligns across 7 bases. The CDR3 is made up of 16 amino acids. V shed 4 bases, J shed 5 bases, and the junction held 14 bases outside the gene matches. CDR1 is SGHNT, CDR2 YYREEE, per germline (reference sequence). CDR3 loop: CASSEKQGRGWYGYTF. The CDR3 DNA reads as TGTGCCAGCAGCGAGAAACAGGGGCGGGGTTGGTATGGCTACACCTTC. Full variable domain (rest looked up from reference TRBV5-4 and TRBJ1-2): ETGVTQSPTHLIKTRGQQVTLRCSSQSGHNTVSWYQQALGQGPQFIFQYYREEENGRGNFPPRFSGLQFPNYSSELNVNALELDDSALYLCASSEKQGRGWYGYTFGSGTRLTVV.

The chain carries TRBV28 and TRBJ1-6; a possible D gene is TRBD1 (6 bases). V was clipped by 3 bases and J by 7 bases, with 13 bases between them. Per germline, CDR1 MDHEN and CDR2 SYDVKM. The CDR3 extends over 15 amino acids. CDR3 residues: CASSFSDRKNSPLHF. The CDR3 coding sequence is TGTGCCAGCAGTTTCTCCGACAGGAAAAATTCACCCCTCCACTTT.

V usage is TRBV9 and J usage is TRBJ2-3, with 10 bases that match TRBD2. This CDR3 is built from 17 residues. Germline-derived CDR1 and CDR2 are SGDLS and YYNGEE. V was pared by 3 bases and J by 3 bases, with 10 bases of the junction left unmatched. The CDR3: CASSGGAAGGFTDTQYF. CDR3 sequence (DNA): TGTGCCAGCAGCGGAGGTGCAGCGGGGGGGTTTACAGATACGCAGTATTTT. The entire variable domain, with the rest obtained from reference TRBV9 and TRBJ2-3, is as follows: DSGVTQTPKHLITATGQRVTLRCSPRSGDLSVYWYQQSLDQGLQFLIQYYNGEERAKGNILERFSAQQFPDLHSELNLSSLELGDSALYFCASSGGAAGGFTDTQYFGPGTRLTVL.

The genes are TRBV9 and TRBJ2-1; 9 nucleotides align to TRBD1. CDR1 SGDLS and CDR2 YYNGEE come from the germline V gene. Unmatched junction bases numbered 6, after V lost 0 bases and J lost 8 bases. This CDR3 has 15 amino acids. The CDR3 reads CASSVDGQGRDEQFF. The CDR3 coding sequence is TGTGCCAGCAGCGTAGACGGACAGGGGCGGGATGAGCAGTTCTTC.

The V and J genes are TRBV30 and TRBJ2-7; 7 bases align to TRBD2. The CDR3 covers 12 residues. Germline-derived CDR1 and CDR2 are GTSNPN and SVGIG (reference sequence). V was pared by 4 bases and J by 4 bases, with 4 bases of the junction left unmatched. CDR3 in DNA: TGTGCCTGGAATCGGCGGGGGTACGAGCAGTACTTC. Translated: CAWNRRGYEQYF.

The V call is TRBV19, the J call TRBJ2-7, with a possible D match to TRBD1 (6 bases). V was clipped by 6 bases and J by 3 bases, with 15 bases between them. Germline V lookup: CDR1 LNHDA, CDR2 SQIVND (reference sequence). The CDR3 runs 14 residues. The CDR3 DNA sequence: TGTGCCAGTAGCCAAACCGGGACATTCTACGAGCAGTACTTC. Amino acid sequence: CASSQTGTFYEQYF.

For the CDR3, the DNA is TGTGCCAGCAGCCTCCACCTAGCGGGGGGACGAAGCTCCTACAATGAGCAGTTCTTC. Translated: CASSLHLAGGRSSYNEQFF. V is TRBV7-2 and J is TRBJ2-1; 11 nucleotides align to TRBD2. The CDR3 totals 19 residues. The V gene's germline CDR1 is SGHTA and CDR2 FQGNSA. Unmatched junction bases numbered 12, after V lost 5 bases and J lost 0 bases.

This clone came up once. This chain uses TRBV5-1 with TRBJ1-2, with 9 bases fitting TRBD1. Germline assignment: CDR1 SGHRS and CDR2 YFSETQ. The V segment lost 4 bases and the J segment 4 bases; nucleotides outside the gene matches: 5. The CDR3 has 14 residues. In DNA, the CDR3 is TGCGCCAGCAGCCCGGGACAGGGAGGCTATGGCTACACCTTC. It codes for CASSPGQGGYGYTF.

This clone was seen a handful of times. This sequence joins TRBV7-2 and TRBJ1-1; TRBD1 matches 9 bases. Germline V lookup: CDR1 SGHTA, CDR2 FQGNSA. Trimming took 5 bases from V and 6 from J; bases not matched to a gene: 4. The CDR3 is 13 amino acids. The CDR3 DNA follows: TGTGCCAGCAGCCAACAGGGGGCGGCTGAAGCTTTCTTT. Protein sequence: CASSQQGAAEAFF.

This chain links TRBV5-3 with TRBJ2-7, with D tentatively TRBD1 (5 bases). TRBV5-3 counts as an open reading frame of uncertain function. Trimming removed 2 bases at V and 3 bases at J, with 21 bases between. CDR3 length equals 17 residues. The CDR3 spells CARSLFRVGKGIYEQYF. CDR3 bases: TGTGCCAGAAGCTTATTCAGGGTTGGGAAAGGAATCTACGAGCAGTACTTC.

V and J are TRBV11-1 and TRBJ2-5; possible D gene TRBD2, 6 bases. Germline V gene sequence: CDR1 SGHAT, CDR2 FQDESV (reference sequence). The CDR3 is 16 residues long. V lost 5 bases and J lost 5, with 21 bases in between. CDR3 nucleotide sequence: TGTGCCAGCAGCAATGGGTTGGCTAGCGTAACGGAGACCCAGTACTTC. As protein: CASSNGLASVTETQYF.

This chain uses TRBV7-3 with TRBJ2-1; TRBD2 agrees at 8 bases. V dropped 4 bases and J dropped 7; count of bases not matched to a gene: 9. CDR1 is SGHTA, CDR2 FQGTGA, per germline. The CDR3 totals 15 residues. For the CDR3, the DNA is TGTGCCAGCAGCTCCCCTCGGGGGGGCCTGAATGAGCAGTTCTTC. It specifies CASSSPRGGLNEQFF.

V usage is TRBV28 and J usage is TRBJ2-7; 10 positions agree with TRBD1. Trimming at V came to 6 bases and at J to 3 bases, leaving 5 bases not matched to a gene. Germline V gives CDR1 MDHEN, CDR2 SYDVKM. The CDR3 runs to 14 residues. CDR3 amino acids: CASRTGGRNYEQYF. Here the CDR3 DNA reads TGTGCCAGCAGGACAGGGGGCCGAAACTACGAGCAGTACTTC. The whole variable domain, remainder taken from reference TRBV28 and TRBJ2-7, is DVKVTQSSRYLVKRTGEKVFLECVQDMDHENMFWYRQDPGLGLRLIYFSYDVKMKEKGDIPEGYSVSREKKERFSLILESASTNQTSMYLCASRTGGRNYEQYFGPGTRLTVT.